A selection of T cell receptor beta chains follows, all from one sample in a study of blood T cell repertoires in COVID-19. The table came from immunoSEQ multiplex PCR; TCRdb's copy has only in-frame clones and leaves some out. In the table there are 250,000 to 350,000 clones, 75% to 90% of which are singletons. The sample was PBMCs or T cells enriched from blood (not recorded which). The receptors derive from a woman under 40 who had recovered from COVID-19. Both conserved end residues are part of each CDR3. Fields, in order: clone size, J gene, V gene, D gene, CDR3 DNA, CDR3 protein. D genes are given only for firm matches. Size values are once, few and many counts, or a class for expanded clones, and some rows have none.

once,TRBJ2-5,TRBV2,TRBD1,TGTGCCAGCAAATCCGGGACAGGGAAAGAGACCCAGTACTTC,CASKSGTGKETQYF
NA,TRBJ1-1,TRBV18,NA,TGTGCCAGCTCACCACCTAACAGGATGATGAACACTGAAGCTTTCTTT,CASSPPNRMMNTEAFF
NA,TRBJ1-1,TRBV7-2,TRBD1,TGTGCCAGCAGCCGGCAACAGGGGCGGGCTGAAGCTTTCTTT,CASSRQQGRAEAFF
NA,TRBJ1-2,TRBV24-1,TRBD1,TGTGCCACCAGTGATTCGTCAGGGGGCGCTTTGAATGGCTACACCTTC,CATSDSSGGALNGYTF
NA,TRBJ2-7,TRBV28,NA,TGTGCCAGCAGTTTGGGACACCTGAGAAACTACGAGCAGTACTTC,CASSLGHLRNYEQYF
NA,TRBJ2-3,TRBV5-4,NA,TGTGCCAGCAAAGGAGGGGCAGATACGCAGTATTTT,CASKGGADTQYF
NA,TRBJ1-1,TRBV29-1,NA,TGCAGCGTGGGGCTCGGCTTGAACACTGAAGCTTTCTTT,CSVGLGLNTEAFF
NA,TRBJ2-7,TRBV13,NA,TGTGCCAGCTTCACAGCGGGTTCCTACGAGCAGTACTTC,CASFTAGSYEQYF
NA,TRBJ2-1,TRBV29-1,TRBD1,TGCAGCGTCGCCCGGGACAGGCTATTCTTC,CSVARDRLFF
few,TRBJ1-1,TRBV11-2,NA,TGTGCCAGCAGCCCAGTGGGGGCCACTGAAGCTTTCTTT,CASSPVGATEAFF
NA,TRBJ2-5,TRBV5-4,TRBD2,TGTGCCAGCGGCAATAGCGGGAGCCGAGAGACCCAGTACTTC,CASGNSGSRETQYF
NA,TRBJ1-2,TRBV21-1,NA,TGTGCCAGCAGCAAAGGGACAGGAATCGGCCTAAACTATGGCTACACCTTC,CASSKGTGIGLNYGYTF
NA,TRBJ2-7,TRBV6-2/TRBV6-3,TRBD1,TGTGCCAGCAGCCTACTTGGACAGGAGGCCTACGAGCAGTACTTC,CASSLLGQEAYEQYF
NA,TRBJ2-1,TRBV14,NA,TGTGCCAGCAGCCAAGGAAGGGGTTTTTCAAAGTTCGATGAGCAGTTCTTC,CASSQGRGFSKFDEQFF
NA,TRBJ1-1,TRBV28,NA,TGTGCCAGCAGCGGAGGGAGGGGGGTCGTGAACACTGAAGCTTTCTTT,CASSGGRGVVNTEAFF
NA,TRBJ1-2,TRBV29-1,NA,TGCAGCGTTGAAGAGAGGGTGCACTATGGCTACACCTTC,CSVEERVHYGYTF
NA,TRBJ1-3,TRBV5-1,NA,TGCGCCAGCAGCGACGCCAGGGCTCCTGGAAACACCATATATTTT,CASSDARAPGNTIYF
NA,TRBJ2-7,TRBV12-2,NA,TGTGCAAGTCGCCTTCCCCGGGACAGGGGCTACGAGCAGTACTTC,CASRLPRDRGYEQYF
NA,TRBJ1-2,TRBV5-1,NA,TGCGCCAGCAGCGGGAGTGTCGTCGGGGGTTTCAACTATGGCTACACCTTC,CASSGSVVGGFNYGYTF
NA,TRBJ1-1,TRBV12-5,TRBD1,TGTGCTAGTGGTCCCGGCCAGGGGGCTGGTGAAGCTTTCTTT,CASGPGQGAGEAFF